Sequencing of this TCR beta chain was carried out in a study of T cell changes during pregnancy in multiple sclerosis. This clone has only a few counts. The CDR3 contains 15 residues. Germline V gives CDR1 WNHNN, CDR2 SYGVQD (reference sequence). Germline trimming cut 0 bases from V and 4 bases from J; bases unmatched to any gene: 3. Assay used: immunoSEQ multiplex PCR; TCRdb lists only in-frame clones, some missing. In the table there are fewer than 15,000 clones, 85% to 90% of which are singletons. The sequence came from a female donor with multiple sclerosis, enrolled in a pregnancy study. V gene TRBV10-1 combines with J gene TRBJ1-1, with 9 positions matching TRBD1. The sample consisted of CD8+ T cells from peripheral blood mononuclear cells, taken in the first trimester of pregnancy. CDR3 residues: CASSESTGGATEAFF. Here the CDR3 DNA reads TGCGCCAGCAGTGAGTCGACAGGGGGGGCCACTGAAGCTTTCTTT.